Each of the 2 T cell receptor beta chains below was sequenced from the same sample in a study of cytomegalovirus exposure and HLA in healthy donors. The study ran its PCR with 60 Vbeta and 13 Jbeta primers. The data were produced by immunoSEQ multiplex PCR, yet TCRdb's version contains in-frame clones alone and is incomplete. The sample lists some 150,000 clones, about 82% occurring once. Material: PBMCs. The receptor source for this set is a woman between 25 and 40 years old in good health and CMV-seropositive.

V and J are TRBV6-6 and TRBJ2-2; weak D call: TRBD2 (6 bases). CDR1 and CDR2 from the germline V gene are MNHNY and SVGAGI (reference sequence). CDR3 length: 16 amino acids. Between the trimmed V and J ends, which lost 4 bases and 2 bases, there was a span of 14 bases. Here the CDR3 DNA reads TGTGCCAGCAGTTCGCCCTGGGAGGTTAACACCGGGGAGCTGTTTTTT. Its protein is CASSSPWEVNTGELFF.

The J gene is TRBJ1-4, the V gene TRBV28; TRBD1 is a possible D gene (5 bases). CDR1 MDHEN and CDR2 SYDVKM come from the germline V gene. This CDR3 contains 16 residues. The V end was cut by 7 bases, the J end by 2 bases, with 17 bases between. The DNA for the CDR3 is TGTGCCAGCACCGCCCCCCCAGGGCGTACTAATGAAAAACTGTTTTTT. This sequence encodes CASTAPPGRTNEKLFF. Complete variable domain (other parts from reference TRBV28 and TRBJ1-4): DVKVTQSSRYLVKRTGEKVFLECVQDMDHENMFWYRQDPGLGLRLIYFSYDVKMKEKGDIPEGYSVSREKKERFSLILESASTNQTSMYLCASTAPPGRTNEKLFFGSGTQLSVL.